These 2 T cell receptor beta chains share one sample of origin, sequenced in a study of blood T cell repertoires in COVID-19. Only in-frame clones appear in the TCRdb table, and some are missing; sequencing was by immunoSEQ multiplex PCR. This sample has tens of thousands of clones; around 88% occur once, and the top ten carry about 4.4%. Sequencing input: peripheral blood. All receptors derive from a man aged 55 to 70 with acute or convalescent COVID-19.

This clone showed up just a few times. This chain connects TRBV13 to TRBJ2-1; 11 nucleotides match TRBD2. From germline, CDR1 is PRHDT and CDR2 FYEKMQ (reference sequence). This CDR3 comprises 16 residues. The V and J ends lost 6 bases and 9 bases, in that order; junction bases with no gene match: 13. CDR3: CASRKTWASGRSEQFF. For the CDR3, the DNA is TGTGCCAGCAGAAAAACTTGGGCTAGCGGGAGGAGTGAGCAGTTCTTC.

The genes are TRBV3-1 (or the pseudogene TRBV3-2) and TRBJ1-1; D not certain. The germline V gene has CDR1 LGHDT and CDR2 YNNKEL (reference sequence). V lost 3 bases and J 13 bases, leaving 18 bases between the germline ends. This CDR3 region has 13 residues. The CDR3 DNA reads TGTGCCAGCAGCCAGGGTTCGGGAACTGGGGTTTTCTTT. Its protein is CASSQGSGTGVFF.